The source of this T cell receptor beta chain is a study of OX40 agonist ivuxolimab in advanced cancers. For the study at large: The dose-escalation group included hepatocellular carcinoma, melanoma, renal cell carcinoma and head and neck cancer. Findings and caveats of the study: At 0.1 to 3.0 mg/kg, clonal expansion of CD4+ and CD8+ blood T cells had occurred by week 6. Low clonal expansion, among the lowest seen, marked partial responders at 0.1-3.0 mg/kg.

This CDR3 is 11 amino acids long. V gave up 2 bases and J gave up 5 bases, with 6 bases separating them. Germline values: CDR1 DFQATT, CDR2 SNEGSKA (reference sequence). TCRdb's copy holds only in-frame clones and misses some; the assay was immunoSEQ multiplex PCR. The sample carries 70,000 or so clones, 70% to 90% recorded once. To note about this clone: Antigen specificity is unknown.

The receptor's source is an adult with an advanced solid tumor such as melanoma, head and neck, liver or kidney cancer. The V and J genes are TRBV20-1 and TRBJ2-5; D ambiguous. Here the sequenced sample was CD4+ or CD8+ T cells sorted from blood, taken in a trial of the OX40 agonist ivuxolimab. CDR3 loop: CSARHLETQYF. CDR3 coding DNA: TGCAGTGCTAGACATCTGGAGACCCAGTACTTC.